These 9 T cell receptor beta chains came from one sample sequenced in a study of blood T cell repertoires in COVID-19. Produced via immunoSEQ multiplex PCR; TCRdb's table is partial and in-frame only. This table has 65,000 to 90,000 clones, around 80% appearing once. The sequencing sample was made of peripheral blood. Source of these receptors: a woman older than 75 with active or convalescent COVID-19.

CDR3 DNA sequence: TGTGCCAGCAGTTTAATCGGCGGCACCACAGATACGCAGTATTTT. It specifies CASSLIGGTTDTQYF. This chain connects TRBV27 to TRBJ2-3; D not certain. The CDR3 spans 15 residues. V was trimmed by 2 bases and J by 2 bases, leaving 11 bases between them. CDR1 is MNHEY, CDR2 SMNVEV, per germline (reference sequence).

The CDR3 DNA follows: TGTGCCAGCAGTGGGGGGACAGGGTCCGGGTATGGGCAGTTCTTC. Protein sequence: CASSGGTGSGYGQFF. The V and J genes are TRBV2 and TRBJ2-1, with 9 bases lining up with TRBD1. The CDR3 has 15 residues. From germline, CDR1 is SNHLY and CDR2 FYNNEI. Losses at the gene ends were 4 bases for V and 12 bases for J; bases not matched to a gene: 13.

The DNA for the CDR3 is TGTGCCAGCAGTTGGACAGGGTGGGATACGCAGTATTTT. Encoded protein: CASSWTGWDTQYF. The rearrangement links TRBV2 to TRBJ2-3, with 8 bases aligning to TRBD1. After removal of 5 bases from V and 6 bases from J, the junction contained 4 bases not matched to a gene. The CDR3 is 13 amino acids. The germline V gene encodes CDR1 SNHLY and CDR2 FYNNEI.

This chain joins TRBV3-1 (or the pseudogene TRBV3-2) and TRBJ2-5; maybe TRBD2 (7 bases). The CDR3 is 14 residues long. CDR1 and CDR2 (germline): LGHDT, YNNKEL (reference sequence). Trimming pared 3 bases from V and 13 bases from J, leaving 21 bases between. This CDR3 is CASSQLAGAPVPYF. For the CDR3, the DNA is TGTGCCAGCAGCCAGTTGGCGGGGGCCCCCGTCCCGTACTTC.

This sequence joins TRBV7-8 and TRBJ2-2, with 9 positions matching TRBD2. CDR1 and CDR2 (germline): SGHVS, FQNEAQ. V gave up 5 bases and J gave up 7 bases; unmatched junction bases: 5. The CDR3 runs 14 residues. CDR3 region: CASSSSGSGGELFF. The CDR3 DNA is TGTGCCAGCAGCAGTAGCGGGAGCGGCGGGGAGCTGTTTTTT.

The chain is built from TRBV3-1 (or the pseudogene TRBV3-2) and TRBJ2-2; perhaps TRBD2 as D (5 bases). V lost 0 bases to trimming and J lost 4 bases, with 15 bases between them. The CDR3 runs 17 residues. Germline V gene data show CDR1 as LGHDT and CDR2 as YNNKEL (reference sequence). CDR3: CASSQDYGSDATGELFF. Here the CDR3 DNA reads TGTGCCAGCAGCCAAGATTATGGTAGCGATGCCACCGGGGAGCTGTTTTTT.

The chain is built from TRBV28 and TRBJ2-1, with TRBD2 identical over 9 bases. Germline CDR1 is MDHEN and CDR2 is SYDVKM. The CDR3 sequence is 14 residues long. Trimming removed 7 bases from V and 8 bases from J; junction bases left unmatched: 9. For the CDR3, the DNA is TGTGCCAGCAAACCTAGCGGGACCGAATATGAGCAGTTCTTC. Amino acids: CASKPSGTEYEQFF.

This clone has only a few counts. CDR3 amino acids: CATSGQAEAFF. DNA of the CDR3: TGTGCCACCAGCGGGCAGGCTGAAGCTTTCTTT. The rearrangement uses TRBV15 and TRBJ1-1; D remains ambiguous. Trimming removed 5 bases at V and 6 bases at J, with 7 bases between. CDR3 length: 11 residues. Germline V lookup: CDR1 LNHNV, CDR2 YYDKDF (reference sequence).

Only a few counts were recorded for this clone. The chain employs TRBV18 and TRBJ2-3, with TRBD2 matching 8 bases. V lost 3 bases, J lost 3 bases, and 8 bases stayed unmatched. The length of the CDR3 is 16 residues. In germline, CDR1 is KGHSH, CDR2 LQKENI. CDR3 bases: TGTGCCAGCTCACCCCCGGGACTAGAGTTTACAGATACGCAGTATTTT. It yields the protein CASSPPGLEFTDTQYF.